The 18 T cell receptor beta chains below come from one sample, sequenced in a study of blood T cell repertoires in COVID-19. Sequencing was performed with immunoSEQ multiplex PCR; in TCRdb, only in-frame clones are kept and a portion is missing. The sample consists of 400,000 to 450,000 clones, around 91% of them appearing once. Source material: PBMCs or T cells enriched from blood (not recorded which). The receptors were sampled from a man in his late teens or twenties who had recovered from COVID-19.

The chain uses TRBV7-3 and TRBJ2-2; TRBD2 might be the D (5 bases). V gave up 6 bases and J gave up 2 bases, with 10 bases separating them. Looked up from germline, CDR1 is SGHTA and CDR2 is FQGTGA. The CDR3 length is 14 residues. As DNA, the CDR3 is TGTGCCAGCAGGGTCAGCGGTAACACCGGGGAGCTGTTTTTT. This gives the protein CASRVSGNTGELFF.

The CDR3 sequence is CASSAYRDSDLYTF. The CDR3 nucleotides are TGTGCCAGCAGCGCGTACCGGGACAGTGACCTCTACACCTTC. V is TRBV9 and J is TRBJ1-2; 7 bases line up with TRBD1. Germline CDR1 reads SGDLS; CDR2 reads YYNGEE. V dropped 3 bases and J dropped 10; count of bases not matched to a gene: 12. The CDR3 has 14 residues.

The chain uses TRBV9 and TRBJ1-6, with 7 bases that match TRBD1. The CDR3 sequence is 15 residues long. V shed 4 bases and J 7 bases; nucleotides not matched to a gene: 8. Germline CDR1 and CDR2: SGDLS and YYNGEE. In DNA, the CDR3 is TGTGCCAGCAGCTCCGACAGGGACCGGAATTCACCCCTCCACTTT. This encodes CASSSDRDRNSPLHF.

The chain joins TRBV19 to TRBJ1-1; D is unclear. The CDR3 loop spans 16 amino acids. CDR1 is LNHDA, CDR2 SQIVND, per germline (reference sequence). V was pared by 4 bases and J by 4 bases, with 19 bases between. CDR3 sequence: CASSTVDGLQSTEAFF. CDR3 sequence (DNA): TGTGCCAGTAGTACTGTCGACGGCCTACAGAGCACTGAAGCTTTCTTT.

This sequence joins TRBV25-1 and TRBJ2-3, with a tentative D call TRBD2 (5 bases). V was cut by 8 bases and J by 1 base, with 10 bases left in between. CDR3 length equals 13 residues. CDR1 MGHDK and CDR2 SYGVNS come from the germline V gene. The CDR3 DNA reads as TGTGCCAGCGCAGGACTGGGCACAGATACGCAGTATTTT. Translating it yields CASAGLGTDTQYF.

The sample holds one count of this clone. The genes are TRBV11-3 and TRBJ2-2; the D gene is possibly TRBD2 (6 bases). The germline gives CDR1 SGHNT, CDR2 YENEEA. The CDR3 extends over 13 amino acids. V gave up 8 bases and J gave up 3 bases, with 10 bases separating them. CDR3 in amino acids: CASAPGDTGELFF. Here the CDR3 DNA reads TGTGCCAGCGCCCCGGGGGACACCGGGGAGCTGTTTTTT.

The V and J genes are TRBV7-2 and TRBJ2-5; 8 bases map to TRBD2. Trimming at V came to 5 bases and at J to 4 bases, leaving 6 bases not matched to a gene. CDR1 is SGHTA, CDR2 FQGNSA, per germline. The CDR3 loop spans 14 amino acids. CDR3 region: CASSLGLASETQYF. Written as DNA, the CDR3 is TGTGCCAGCAGCCTTGGACTAGCCTCAGAGACCCAGTACTTC. The full variable domain, completed using reference TRBV7-2 and TRBJ2-5, is GAGVSQSPSNKVTEKGKDVELRCDPISGHTALYWYRQSLGQGLEFLIYFQGNSAPDKSGLPSDRFSAERTGGSVSTLTIQRTQQEDSAVYLCASSLGLASETQYFGPGTRLLVL.

The chain carries TRBV6-5 and TRBJ2-1; D gene unclear. Trimming shortened V by 8 bases and J by 2 bases, and 16 bases separated the two germline ends. Germline CDR1 reads MNHEY; CDR2 reads SVGAGI. The CDR3 is 15 residues long. CDR3 protein: CASLPSLTPYNEQFF. DNA of the CDR3: TGTGCCAGCTTGCCTTCCCTTACTCCCTACAATGAGCAGTTCTTC.

V and J are TRBV12-2 and TRBJ2-2; whether TRBD2, the table's D call, matches the DNA was not checked. TRBV12-2 is labeled a pseudogene. The CDR3 contains 18 residues. CDR3 DNA sequence: TGTGCAAGTCGCTTAGAATTACTAGCGGGGGTAAAGCCCGGGGAGCTGTTTTTT. Residues: CASRLELLAGVKPGELFF.

The chain joins TRBV25-1 to TRBJ2-1, with TRBD2 matching over 7 bases. Germline trimming cut 4 bases from V and 5 bases from J; bases unmatched to any gene: 11. In germline, CDR1 is MGHDK, CDR2 SYGVNS. CDR3 length: 16 residues. This CDR3 is CASSGGRGLLDNEQFF. Here the CDR3 DNA reads TGTGCCAGCAGTGGAGGGAGGGGACTCCTGGACAATGAGCAGTTCTTC.

The rearrangement uses TRBV6-6 and TRBJ1-3, with D perhaps TRBD1 (6 bases). Germline lookup yields CDR1 MNHNY and CDR2 SVGAGI (reference sequence). The CDR3 extends over 16 amino acids. V was pared by 7 bases and J by 3 bases, with 19 bases between. The CDR3 region is CASTPRPGTFGNTIYF. The CDR3 DNA reads TGTGCCAGCACCCCGCGACCCGGGACATTTGGAAACACCATATATTTT.

CDR3 sequence: CASSSGLVTDTQYF. The CDR3 DNA follows: TGTGCCAGCAGCTCGGGACTAGTCACAGATACGCAGTATTTT. The gene calls are TRBV7-2 and TRBJ2-3, with TRBD2 matching 8 bases. Looked up from germline, CDR1 is SGHTA and CDR2 is FQGNSA. V gave up 4 bases and J gave up 2 bases; unmatched junction bases: 2. The CDR3 contains 14 residues.

The rearrangement uses TRBV5-1 and TRBJ2-2; 10 bases are a match to TRBD1. Trimming took 1 base from V and 10 from J; bases not matched to a gene: 7. This CDR3 is built from 15 residues. In germline, CDR1 is SGHRS, CDR2 YFSETQ. The CDR3 is CASSLPDRGAMELFF. DNA of the CDR3: TGCGCCAGCAGCTTGCCGGACAGGGGGGCGATGGAGCTGTTTTTT.

This clone has only one observation. V usage is TRBV28 and J usage is TRBJ2-7, with 14 bases fitting TRBD2. The CDR3 has 16 amino acids. With V trimmed by 4 bases and J by 4 bases, 6 bases remained unmatched. Germline loops: CDR1 MDHEN, CDR2 SYDVKM. CDR3 protein: CASSSGLAGGRYEQYF. As DNA, the CDR3 is TGTGCCAGCAGTTCAGGACTAGCGGGAGGTCGATACGAGCAGTACTTC.

This chain uses TRBV3-1 (or the pseudogene TRBV3-2) with TRBJ2-1; no reliable D call. Germline lookup yields CDR1 LGHDT and CDR2 YNNKEL (reference sequence). CDR3 length: 11 amino acids. Trimming removed 2 bases from V and 8 bases from J, with 4 bases in between. The DNA of the CDR3 is TGTGCCAGCAGCCAAAGCTATGAGCAGTTCTTC. It translates to CASSQSYEQFF.

This chain connects TRBV27 to TRBJ1-5; possible D gene TRBD1, 6 bases. The CDR3 length is 20 residues. The V end was cut by 3 bases, the J end by 2 bases, with 26 bases between. CDR1 and CDR2 from the germline V gene are MNHEY and SMNVEV (reference sequence). CDR3 nucleotide sequence: TGTGCCAGCAGTTTGGGTCGGGGAGAACAGGGTAAGCTAGGCAATCAGCCCCAGCATTTT. Translated: CASSLGRGEQGKLGNQPQHF.

The rearrangement joins TRBV27 to TRBJ1-1; 10 bases line up with TRBD1. Germline CDR1 MNHEY, CDR2 SMNVEV (reference sequence). The CDR3 is 16 residues long. The ends lost 6 bases at V and 3 bases at J; junction bases unmatched: 10. CDR3 sequence: CASRDHQTGGDTEAFF. In DNA, the CDR3 is TGTGCCAGCAGAGACCATCAGACAGGGGGCGACACTGAAGCTTTCTTT.

The CDR3 loop is CASSLETSGYNEQFF. CDR3 DNA: TGCGCCAGCAGCTTGGAGACTAGCGGTTACAATGAGCAGTTCTTC. The J gene is TRBJ2-1, the V gene TRBV5-1; 9 nucleotides match TRBD2. Germline values: CDR1 SGHRS, CDR2 YFSETQ. Trimming removed 0 bases from V and 4 bases from J; junction bases left unmatched: 2. This CDR3 contains 15 residues.